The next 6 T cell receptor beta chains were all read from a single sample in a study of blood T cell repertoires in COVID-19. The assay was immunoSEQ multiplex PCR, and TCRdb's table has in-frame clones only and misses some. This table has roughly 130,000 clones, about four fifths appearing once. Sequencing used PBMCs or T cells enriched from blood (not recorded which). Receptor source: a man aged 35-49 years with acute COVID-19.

Here the CDR3 reads CASSVGQDQETQYF. CDR3 DNA sequence: TGCGCCAGCAGCGTAGGACAGGACCAAGAGACCCAGTACTTC. The chain recombines TRBV5-1 with TRBJ2-5; 7 bases align to TRBD1. CDR1 is SGHRS, CDR2 YFSETQ, per germline. The CDR3 contains 14 residues. The trim removed 4 bases at V and 0 bases at J, leaving 3 bases unmatched.

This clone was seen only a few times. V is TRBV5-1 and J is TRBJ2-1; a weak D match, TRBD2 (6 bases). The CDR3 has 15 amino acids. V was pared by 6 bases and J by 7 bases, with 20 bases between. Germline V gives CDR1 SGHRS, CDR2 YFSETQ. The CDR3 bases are TGCGCCAGCAACCCTTGGACGGGAGTTATTAATGAGCAGTTCTTC. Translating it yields CASNPWTGVINEQFF.

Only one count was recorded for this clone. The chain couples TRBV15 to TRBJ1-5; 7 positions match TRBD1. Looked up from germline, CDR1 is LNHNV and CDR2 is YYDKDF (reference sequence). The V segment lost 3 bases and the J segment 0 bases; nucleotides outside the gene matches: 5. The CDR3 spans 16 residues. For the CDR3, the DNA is TGTGCCACCAGCAGTAAGGGACAGCATAGCAATCAGCCCCAGCATTTT. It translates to CATSSKGQHSNQPQHF. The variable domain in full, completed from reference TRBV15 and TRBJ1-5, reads DAMVIQNPRYQVTQFGKPVTLSCSQTLNHNVMYWYQQKSSQAPKLLFHYYDKDFNNEADTPDNFQSRRPNTSFCFLDIRSPGLGDTAMYLCATSSKGQHSNQPQHFGDGTRLSIL.

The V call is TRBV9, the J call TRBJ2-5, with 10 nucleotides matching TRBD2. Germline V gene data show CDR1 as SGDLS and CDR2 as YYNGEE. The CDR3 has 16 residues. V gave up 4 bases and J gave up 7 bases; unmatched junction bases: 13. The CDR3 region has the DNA TGTGCCAGCAGCCCCAGTACGAGCGGGGGGGCCGGGACCCAGTACTTC. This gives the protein CASSPSTSGGAGTQYF.

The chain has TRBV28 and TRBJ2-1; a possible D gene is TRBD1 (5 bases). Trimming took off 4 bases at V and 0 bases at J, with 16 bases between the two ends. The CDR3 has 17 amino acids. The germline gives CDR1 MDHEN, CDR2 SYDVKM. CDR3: CASSSESDRPSYNEQFF. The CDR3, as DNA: TGTGCCAGCAGTTCCGAGTCCGACAGACCCTCCTACAATGAGCAGTTCTTC.

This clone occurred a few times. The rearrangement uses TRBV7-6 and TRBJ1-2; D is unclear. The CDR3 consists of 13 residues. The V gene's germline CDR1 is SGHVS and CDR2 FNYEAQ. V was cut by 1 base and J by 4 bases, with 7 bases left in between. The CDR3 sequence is CASSLERSYGYTF. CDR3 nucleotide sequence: TGTGCCAGCAGCTTAGAGCGGAGCTATGGCTACACCTTC.